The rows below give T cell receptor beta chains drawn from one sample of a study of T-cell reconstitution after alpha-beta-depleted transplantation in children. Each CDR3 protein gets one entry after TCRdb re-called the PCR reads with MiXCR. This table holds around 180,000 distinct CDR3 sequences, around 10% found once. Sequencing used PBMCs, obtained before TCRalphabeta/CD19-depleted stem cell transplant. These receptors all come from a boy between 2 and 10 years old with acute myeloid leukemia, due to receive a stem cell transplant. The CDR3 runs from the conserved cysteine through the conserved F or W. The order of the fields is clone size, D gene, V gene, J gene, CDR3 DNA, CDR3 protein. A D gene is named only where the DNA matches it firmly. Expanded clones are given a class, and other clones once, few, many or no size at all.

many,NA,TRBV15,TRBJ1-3,TGTGCCACCAGCAGAGATGCGCGAAACACCATATATTTT,CATSRDARNTIYF
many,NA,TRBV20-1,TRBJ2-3,TGCAGTGCTAGAGATGAGTTGGGCACAGATACGCAGTATTTT,CSARDELGTDTQYF
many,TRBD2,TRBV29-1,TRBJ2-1,TGCAGCTCTTTCGATAGCGGGAGTAGGAATGAGCAGTTCTTC,CSSFDSGSRNEQFF
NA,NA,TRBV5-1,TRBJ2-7,TGCGCCAGCAGCCGGAGCAGTTCCTTGGCCTACGAGCAGTACTTC,CASSRSSSLAYEQYF
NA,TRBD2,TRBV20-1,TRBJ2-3,TGCAGTGCTTCGCCAGCTAGCGGGGGATTCACAGATACGCAGTATTTT,CSASPASGGFTDTQYF
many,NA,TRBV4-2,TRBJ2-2,TGTGCCAGCAGCCCTGGGATGTCTAACGCCGGGGAGCTGTTTTTT,CASSPGMSNAGELFF
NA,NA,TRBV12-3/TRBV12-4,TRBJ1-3,TGTGCCAGCAGTTTAGGTGTCAGGCCCTCTGGAAACACCATATATTTT,CASSLGVRPSGNTIYF
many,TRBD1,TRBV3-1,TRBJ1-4,TGTGCCAGCAGCCTTTACAGGGGTGGGGATGAAAAACTGTTTTTT,CASSLYRGGDEKLFF
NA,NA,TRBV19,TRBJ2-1,TGTGCCAGTAGTATGGCCGGCTCCTACAATGAGCAGTTCTTC,CASSMAGSYNEQFF
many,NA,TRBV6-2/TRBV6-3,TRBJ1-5,TGTGCCAGCAGTTACTCAAGTCTCAATCAGCCCCAGCATTTT,CASSYSSLNQPQHF
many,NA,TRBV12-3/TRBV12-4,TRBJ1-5,TGTGCCAGCATCCTTAGGGGGAGCAATCAGCCCCAGCATTTT,CASILRGSNQPQHF
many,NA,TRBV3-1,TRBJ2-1,TGTGCCAGCAGCCAAGTAAACTACAATGAGCAGTTCTTC,CASSQVNYNEQFF
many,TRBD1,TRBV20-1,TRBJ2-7,TGCAGTGCCAGAACCCCCCGCCGAGGGACAGATCCCTACGAGCAGTACTTC,CSARTPRRGTDPYEQYF
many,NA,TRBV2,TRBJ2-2,TGTGCCAGCAGTGAATTTGGGGGGAGAGGGGAGCTGTTTTTT,CASSEFGGRGELFF
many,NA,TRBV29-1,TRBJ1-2,TGCAGCGTTGTTCAGACAGCCGGTGACTATGGCTACACCTTC,CSVVQTAGDYGYTF
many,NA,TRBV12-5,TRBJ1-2,TGTGCTAGTGGTTTGTCCACCGGGGTTGAGGGCTACACCTTC,CASGLSTGVEGYTF
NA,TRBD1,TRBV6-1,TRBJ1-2,TGTGCCAGCAGCGGACAGGGGAGGAGCTATGGCTACACCTTC,CASSGQGRSYGYTF
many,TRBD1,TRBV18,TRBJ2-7,TGTGCCAGCTCAAAAGACAGGGGACGAGAGCAGTACTTC,CASSKDRGREQYF
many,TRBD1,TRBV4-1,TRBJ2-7,TGCGCCAGCAGCCAAGAAGTCAGCAGGGGGCAGTACGAGCAGTACTTC,CASSQEVSRGQYEQYF
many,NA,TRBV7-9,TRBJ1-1,TGTGCCAGCACCCTCCCGGAAAAGAACACTGAAGCTTTCTTT,CASTLPEKNTEAFF
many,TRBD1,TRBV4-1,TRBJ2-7,TGCGCCAGCAGCACTCCGACAGGGGGTTACGAGCAGTACTTC,CASSTPTGGYEQYF
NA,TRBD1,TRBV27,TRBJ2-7,TGTGCCAGCAGTTTGGGAGGTTTCCGGGACAGGGACAACGAGCAGTACTTC,CASSLGGFRDRDNEQYF
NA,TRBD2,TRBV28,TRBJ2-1,TGTGCCAGCAGTGCTGAGCGGGAGGGCCCCTACAATGAGCAGTTCTTC,CASSAEREGPYNEQFF
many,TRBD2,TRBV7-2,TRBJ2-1,TGTGCCAGCAGCTTAGAGACTAGCGGCAATGAGCAGTTCTTC,CASSLETSGNEQFF
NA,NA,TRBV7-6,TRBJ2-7,TGTGCCAGCAGCAGAAACAGGGCAACCTCCTACGAGCAGTACTTC,CASSRNRATSYEQYF
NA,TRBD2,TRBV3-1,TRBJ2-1,TGTGCCACCTGCCACGGGACTAGCGGGAGGGCCGCTGGTGAGCAGTTCTTC,CATCHGTSGRAAGEQFF
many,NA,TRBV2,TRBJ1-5,TGTGCCAGCACCCTGAGAAATCAGCCCCAGCATTTT,CASTLRNQPQHF
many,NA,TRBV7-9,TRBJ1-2,TGTGCCAGCAGCTTAGAGGGGGGCGCAAGGTCGGTGCGTGGCTACACCTTC,CASSLEGGARSVRGYTF
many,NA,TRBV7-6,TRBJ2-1,TGTGCCAGCAGCTACTCTGGGGGCGCATTTTATGAGCAGTTCTTC,CASSYSGGAFYEQFF
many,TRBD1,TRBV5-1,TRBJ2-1,TGCGCCAGCAGCCAGGATGGGCGGCAGGGGGCCTACAATGAGCAGTTCTTC,CASSQDGRQGAYNEQFF
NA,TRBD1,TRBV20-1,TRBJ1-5,TGCAGTGCTAGAGATCCTACCGGGACAGGGGCCGCCTTACTCAATCAGCCCCAGCATTTT,CSARDPTGTGAALLNQPQHF
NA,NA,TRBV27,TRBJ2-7,TGTGCCAGCCCTACTCTGTGCGAGCAGTACTTC,CASPTLCEQYF
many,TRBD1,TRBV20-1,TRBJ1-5,TGCAGTGCTTTACGAGGACAGGGGACCTTCAATCAGCCCCAGCATTTT,CSALRGQGTFNQPQHF
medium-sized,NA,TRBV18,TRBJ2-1,TGTGCCAGCTCACCAGGGGGCAGTGAGCAGTTCTTC,CASSPGGSEQFF
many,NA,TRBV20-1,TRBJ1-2,TGCAGTGCTGGAGGCGGGCCCACGGATGGCTACACCTTC,CSAGGGPTDGYTF
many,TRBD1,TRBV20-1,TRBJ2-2,TGCAGTGCTAGAGCTCCGGACAGGGGGGACACCGGGGAGCTGTTTTTT,CSARAPDRGDTGELFF
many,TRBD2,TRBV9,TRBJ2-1,TGTGCCAGCATTTTAGGACTAGCGGGAGGGCCTAGGTCGAGCAATGAGCAGTTCTTC,CASILGLAGGPRSSNEQFF
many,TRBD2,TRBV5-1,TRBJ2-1,TGCGCCAGCAGCTTGGCGCTAGCGGGGGGACATTCCTACAATGAGCAGTTCTTC,CASSLALAGGHSYNEQFF
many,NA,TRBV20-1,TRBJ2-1,TGCAGTGCTAGAGATCTCTCGATCTCCTACAATGAGCAGTTCTTC,CSARDLSISYNEQFF
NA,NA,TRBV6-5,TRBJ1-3,TGTGCCAGCAGTTACTCAACTCAGGGTTTCCCCATATATTTT,CASSYSTQGFPIYF
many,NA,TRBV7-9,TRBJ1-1,TGTGCCAGCAGCCCCGTAGGTGGCGGCACTGAAGCTTTCTTT,CASSPVGGGTEAFF
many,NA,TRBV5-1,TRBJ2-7,TGCGCCAGCAGCTTGGGGACCCATACCTACGAGCAGTACTTC,CASSLGTHTYEQYF
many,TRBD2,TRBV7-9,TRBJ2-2,TGTGCCAGCAGGCAGAGCGGGAAGAACACCGGGGAGCTGTTTTTT,CASRQSGKNTGELFF
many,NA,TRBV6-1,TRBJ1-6,TGTGCCAGCAGCAATGGCTTTCATTCACCCCTCCACTTT,CASSNGFHSPLHF
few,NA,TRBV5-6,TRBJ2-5,TGTGCCAGGGGCCCCGGGCTCCTCTGCTACCAAGAGACCCAGTACTTC,CARGPGLLCYQETQYF
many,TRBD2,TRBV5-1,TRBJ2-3,TGCGCCAGCAGCGTTGGCCTGCTAGCGGGAACGGATACGCAGTATTTT,CASSVGLLAGTDTQYF
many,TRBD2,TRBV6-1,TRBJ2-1,TGTGCCATCGGGACTAGCGGGAGTATCAATGAGCAGTTCTTC,CAIGTSGSINEQFF
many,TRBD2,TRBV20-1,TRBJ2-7,TGCAGTGTGGTCGGCGGGAGCTACGAGCAGTACTTC,CSVVGGSYEQYF
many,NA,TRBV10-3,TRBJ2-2,TGTGCCATCAGTCCCGGGACATCGAACACCGGGGAGCTGTTTTTT,CAISPGTSNTGELFF